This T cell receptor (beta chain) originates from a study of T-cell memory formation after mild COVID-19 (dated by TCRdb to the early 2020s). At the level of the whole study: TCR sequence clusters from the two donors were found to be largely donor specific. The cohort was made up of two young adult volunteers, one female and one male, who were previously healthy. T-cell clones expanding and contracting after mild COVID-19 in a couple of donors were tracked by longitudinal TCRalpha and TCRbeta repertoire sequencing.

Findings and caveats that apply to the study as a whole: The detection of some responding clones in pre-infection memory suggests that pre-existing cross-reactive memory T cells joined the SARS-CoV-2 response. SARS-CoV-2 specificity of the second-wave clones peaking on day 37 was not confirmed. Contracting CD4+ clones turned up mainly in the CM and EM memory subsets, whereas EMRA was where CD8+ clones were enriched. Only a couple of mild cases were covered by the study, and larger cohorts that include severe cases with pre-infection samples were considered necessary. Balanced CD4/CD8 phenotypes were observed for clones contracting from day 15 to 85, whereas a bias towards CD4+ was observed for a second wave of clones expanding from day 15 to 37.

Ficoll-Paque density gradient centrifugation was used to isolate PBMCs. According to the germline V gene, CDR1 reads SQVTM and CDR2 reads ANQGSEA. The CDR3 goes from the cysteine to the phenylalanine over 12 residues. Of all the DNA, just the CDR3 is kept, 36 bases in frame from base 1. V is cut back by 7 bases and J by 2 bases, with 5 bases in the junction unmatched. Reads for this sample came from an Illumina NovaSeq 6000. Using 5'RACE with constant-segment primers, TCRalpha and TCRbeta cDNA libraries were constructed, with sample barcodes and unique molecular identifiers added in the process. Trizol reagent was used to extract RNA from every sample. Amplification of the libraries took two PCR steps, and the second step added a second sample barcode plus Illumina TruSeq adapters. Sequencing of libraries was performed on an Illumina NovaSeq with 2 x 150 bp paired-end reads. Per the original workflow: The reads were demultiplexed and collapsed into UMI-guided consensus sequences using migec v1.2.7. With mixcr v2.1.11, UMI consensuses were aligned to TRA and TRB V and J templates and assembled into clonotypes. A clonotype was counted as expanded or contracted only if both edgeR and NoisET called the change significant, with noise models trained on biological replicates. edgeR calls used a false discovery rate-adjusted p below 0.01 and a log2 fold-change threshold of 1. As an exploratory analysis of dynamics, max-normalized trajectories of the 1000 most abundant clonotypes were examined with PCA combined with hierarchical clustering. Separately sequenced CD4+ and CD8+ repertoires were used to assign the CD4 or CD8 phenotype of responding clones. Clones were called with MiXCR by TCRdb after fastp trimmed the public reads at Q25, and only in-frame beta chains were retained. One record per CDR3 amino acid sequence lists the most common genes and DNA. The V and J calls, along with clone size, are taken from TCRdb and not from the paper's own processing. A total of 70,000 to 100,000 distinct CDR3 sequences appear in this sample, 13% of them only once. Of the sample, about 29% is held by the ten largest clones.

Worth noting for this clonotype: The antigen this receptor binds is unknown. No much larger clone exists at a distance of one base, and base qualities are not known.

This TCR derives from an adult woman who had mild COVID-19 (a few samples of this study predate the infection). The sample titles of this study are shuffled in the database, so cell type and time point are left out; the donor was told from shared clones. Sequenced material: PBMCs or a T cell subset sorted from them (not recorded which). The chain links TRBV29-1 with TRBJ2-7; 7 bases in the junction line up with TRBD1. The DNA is TGCAGCGCCCGGGACAGCCCCTACGAGCAGTACTTC. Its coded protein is CSARDSPYEQYF.